This TCR beta chain was documented in a study of cytomegalovirus exposure and HLA in healthy donors (dated by TCRdb to 2016 to 2017). About the study as a whole: An earlier analysis of some 600 of the donors reported roughly 300 Gb of sequence data and roughly 120 million unique TCR beta sequences obtained from about 200 million T cells. An earlier analysis of about 600 of the donors used high-throughput TCR beta sequencing to judge whether each TCR beta V gene segment behaved as functional or pseudogenic. HLA typing included class I and class II loci at four-digit resolution. All discovery cohort repertoires had been generated using a single sequencing platform. Across around 400 genotyped donors of the cohort, an average of roughly 250,000 unique TCR beta nucleotide sequences per donor were sequenced, and approximately 19% of those sequences were non-productive. Approximately 300 gigabases of sequencing data and around 90 million unique TCR sequences made up an early release that covered 640 HLA-typed donors. A later genetic analysis took genome-wide SNP genotypes for about 55% of the roughly 670 donors and used that subset as a discovery cohort. The study profiled the T cell repertoires of approximately 700 subjects by immunosequencing and related them to cytomegalovirus serostatus. Rather than drawing on any new phenotypic data, the later analysis identified candidate immune exposures from TCR beta sequences and the way those sequences occurred across donors. Among the roughly 400 genotyped donors, around 81% belonged to the genetic ancestry cluster associated with self-reported Caucasian donors. In a later analysis, previously published TCR beta repertoires from fewer than 750 donors were re-analyzed and high-resolution HLA genotyping was added so that TCR occurrence patterns could be studied. Typing coverage differed by locus: A, B, C, DRB1 and DQB1 were typed in about 629-640 donors, DQA1 in roughly 500, DPA1 in 600 to 610, and DPB1 in around 490. Donor age, sex, ethnicity and CMV serostatus were compiled together with the repertoire data. To predict cytomegalovirus infection status, the study combined high-throughput TCR immunosequencing, statistical association of individual TCRs with disease status, and machine learning. Five DR-DQ haplotypes were handled as single units for association and clustering because linkage in the cohort was strong. Besides the first cohort of 666 subjects, a separate validation cohort made up of 120 different subjects was used. The study was designed to test whether signatures of past pathogen exposure could be identified by cataloging public T cell receptors.

To prepare the library, the immunoSEQ multiplex PCR assay was applied. The multiplex PCR relied on a mix of 60 forward primers for TCR Vbeta segments and 13 reverse primers for TCR Jbeta segments. The CDR3 region of rearranged TCR beta genes was amplified from genomic DNA with a multiplex PCR assay. On the Illumina HiSeq System, the amplified TCR beta libraries were sequenced as 87-base-pair reads. As for the original processing: In a later analysis, 70 million to 95 million unique TCR beta chains were counted across the 666 repertoires, and roughly 10 million of these chains were shared by at least two donors. To remove PCR and sequencing errors, raw reads were error-corrected and collapsed into unique sequences using a nearest-neighbor algorithm that merged closely related sequences. CDR3 sequences were aligned to IMGT reference sequences to assign V, D and J gene segments. For a sequence to be retained, a match of at least six nucleotides was required to both a V gene segment and a J gene segment. Rearrangements were called productive when the CDR3 lacked stop codons and stayed in frame with V and J; all others were non-productive. CDR3 was defined by IMGT convention, running from the second conserved V-encoded cysteine to the conserved J-encoded phenylalanine. In an earlier analysis of around 540 of the donors, sequences lacking an unambiguous match to a single V gene segment were excluded. In an earlier analysis of approximately 590 of the donors, a V segment was called functional when productive rearrangements were above 56.7%, and segregating when the standard deviation between donors exceeded 5%. A statistical classification framework was built for diagnosing cytomegalovirus status from the catalog of TCR beta chain sequences. In a later analysis, TCR nucleotide sequences were compared against IMGT/GENE-DB human TR gene sequences so that V and J genes could be assigned. A later analysis assigned CDR3 sequences and most-parsimonious VDJ recombination scenarios with the TCRdist pipeline. In a later analysis, every TCR beta chain was defined by the combination of its CDR3 amino acid sequence and its V-gene family, and reads without a unique V-gene family were dropped. As a way to deal with suspected cross-contamination and a sequencing artifact, a later analysis dropped 450 to 600 nucleotide sequences that were highly shared and had low generation probability. In a later analysis, a clonal expansion index for each public chain was calculated from normalized within-repertoire ranks of inferred template counts. In a later analysis, generation probabilities were computed using a VDJ recombination model fitted to out-of-frame rearrangements, and the results were checked against IGoR. Hypergeometric tests were used in a later analysis to score TCR-TCR, TCR-HLA and TCR-CMV co-occurrence, with a repertoire-size bias correction applied to the TCR pairs. False discovery rates were estimated in a later analysis by permuting HLA or CMV assignments 20 times. A later analysis grouped co-occurring TCRs with DBSCAN, adding TCRdist sequence similarity when clustering within HLA-allele-positive subsets. Repertoires with fewer than 30,000 or more than 120,000 public chains were left out of co-occurrence clustering, as were roughly five repertoires with anomalous nucleotide sharing. The clones in this table, taken by TCRdb from immuneACCESS, are in-frame only. Not every clone is retained; where verified, under half of the shortfall comes from an unresolved V gene, and the cause of the rest is unknown. V, J and clone size are those of that table, while D and trimming were read from the DNA. The sample records some 170,000 clones, about 80% of which are singletons. About 4.8% of the sample is in the top ten clones.

Overall results and qualifications from the work: Presence/absence analyses assumed roughly uniform sequencing depth across donors, an assumption that may not hold. In a later analysis, 15,000 to 20,000 TCR beta sequences were associated with specific HLA alleles at a false discovery rate of 0.05. Correlated functional status among segregating V segments might be attributable to linkage disequilibrium, but an unknown experimental factor could not be ruled out. A group of highly shared sequence variants was considered likely to be a technical artifact of the sequencing pipeline. It was suggested by the authors that the approach could potentially be generalized to other disease states and immunological phenotypes. In this cohort, only TCR beta chains were sequenced, and detectable features were limited by the absence of alpha or paired-chain data. Most TCR sequences were seen in very few donors, while some public TCRs were found in many individuals. A further reported finding was that TCR beta sequences accurately predicted the HLA-A and HLA-B alleles for most subjects in the first cohort. Because HLA typing was unavailable for some donors at each locus, only the typed subset was used in association tests. According to a later analysis, TCR association rates differed among HLA loci, with DRB1 alleles showing the most associated TCRs and HLA-C alleles showing the fewest. A later genetic analysis associated a missense DCLRE1C variant with V-gene and J-gene trimming of TCR beta chains, and an independent cohort replicated the association. In both the original and validation cohorts, the classifier was reported to diagnose cytomegalovirus status with high specificity and sensitivity. Broadly in line with IMGT annotations, most TCR beta V segments showed up in productive rearrangements about 87% or about 30% of the time in an earlier analysis of approximately 640 of the donors. In a later analysis, HLA-associated TCR beta chains showed more clonal expansion and lower generation probabilities than non-associated chains that were equally common. In a later analysis, several top co-occurrence clusters were reported to appear linked to parvovirus B19, influenza, CMV and Epstein-Barr virus. The 87-base-pair reads could not distinguish some IMGT-functional V segments, including TRBV6-2 and TRBV6-3, so those segments were excluded. Because counts were too low, 15 or so rarely observed V segments, including chromosome 9 orphons, were excluded from the earlier analysis of 587 of the donors. A later genetic analysis reported fewer N-insertions in productive TCRs among donors in an Asian-associated ancestry cluster than the roughly 700-donor mean. Most CMV-associated TCR beta chains appeared to be HLA-restricted in a later analysis, and the HLA associations seemed to be driven largely by CMV exposure. A total of fewer than 200 TCR beta chains were listed by the study as associated with cytomegalovirus. In vitro tests confirmed that three of the cytomegalovirus-associated TCR beta chains recognize cytomegalovirus antigens. For the cohort, immune exposure information was limited to CMV serostatus. Assigning TCR associations to individual alleles was difficult when HLA alleles, especially DR and DQ, strongly co-occurred.

Details on this clone: It lacks a known antigen. Per-nucleotide qualities are absent, and no much larger clonotype sits a single base away.

The cohort consisted of 650 to 850 healthy bone marrow donors. At the time of sampling, every cohort member was nominally healthy, though immune exposures that went unrecorded were likely present. The donor tested CMV seronegative and was one of the 352 seronegative cohort members. A peripheral blood sample was provided by each donor, and peripheral blood mononuclear cells were used for TCR beta sequencing. The Qiagen DNeasy Blood Extraction Kit was used to extract genomic DNA from the blood cell samples. Based on the germline V gene (reference sequence), the CDR1 and CDR2 sequences are GTSNPN and SVGIG. Reading from cysteine to phenylalanine, the CDR3 counts 15 amino acids. Left in the record is the CDR3 DNA by itself, 45 bases read in frame from the first base. Trimming costs V 5 bases and J 2 bases, and their ends lie 17 bases apart.

Rearrangement joined TRBV30 to TRBJ2-3; 6 matching bases give a weak D call of TRBD1. The origin of this receptor is a man younger than 40 in good health and CMV-seronegative. The sample comprised PBMCs. CDR3 reads: CAWVMGHLFTDTQYF. The nucleotides read TGTGCCTGGGTAATGGGACATCTCTTCACAGATACGCAGTATTTT. Extended through the reference TRBV30 and TRBJ2-3 proteins, this CDR3 yields the full variable domain: SQTIHQWPATLVQPVGSPLSLECTVEGTSNPNLYWYRQAAGRGLQLLFYSVGIGQISSEVPQNLSASRPQDRQFILSSKKLLLSDSGFYLCAWVMGHLFTDTQYFGPGTRLTVL.